Sequencing of this TCR beta chain was carried out in a study of tumor T cells in aggressive B-cell lymphoma. Data came from immunoSEQ multiplex PCR; TCRdb stores just in-frame clones and leaves some out. The sample lists about 7,600 clones, around 86% occurring once. The CDR3 has 16 residues. Trimming took 1 base from V and 4 from J; bases not matched to a gene: 9. Per the germline V gene, CDR1 is SGHRS and CDR2 is YFSETQ. This clonotype was obtained from an adult with diffuse large B cell lymphoma. Material: tumor tissue. This chain uses TRBV5-1 with TRBJ1-1; 8 bases map to TRBD1. The CDR3 reads CASSLKDRVGSTEAFF. Here the CDR3 DNA reads TGCGCCAGCAGCTTGAAGGACAGGGTGGGGAGCACTGAAGCTTTCTTT.